Listed here are 10 T cell receptor beta chains from one sample, sequenced in a study of CD8+ T cells in alopecia areata. RNA was extracted and reverse transcribed into cDNA as the sequencing template. Clones were sequenced by immunoSEQ multiplex PCR, and TCRdb holds only the in-frame ones, with some missing. Listed for the sample are some 110,000 clones, none seen a single time. The material sequenced was lesional skin. The receptors were gathered from a C3H/HeJ mouse with alopecia areata. For this strain, the MHC haplotype corresponds to H2-k.

A few counts support this clone. Mouse gene names and germline throughout. The CDR3 is cut off 4 residues early in the read; its end comes from the germline J gene. The chain links TRBV1 to TRBJ1-1; D is possibly TRBD1 (6 bases). CDR1 and CDR2 from the germline V gene are NSQYPW and LRSPGD (reference sequence). The CDR3 is 14 residues long. V was trimmed by 6 bases and J by 4 bases, leaving 15 bases between them. This chain's CDR3 is CTCRPYRESTEVFF. CDR3 DNA, as far as it was read: TGCACCTGCAGGCCCTACAGGGAGAGCACA. Combining the CDR3 with reference TRBV1 and TRBJ1-1 gives the whole variable domain VTLLEQNPRWRLVPRGQAVNLRCILKNSQYPWMSWYQQDLQKQLQWLFTLRSPGDKEVKSLPGADYLATRVTDTELRLQVANMSQGRTLYCTCRPYRESTEVFFGKGTRLTVV.

This clone was seen more than once but under ten times. The genes are named according to mouse. The CDR3 extends 4 residues past the end of the read, so its final part is completed from the germline J gene. The gene calls are TRBV13-3 and TRBJ2-7; 10 bases map to TRBD2. The CDR3 is 16 residues long. Germline CDR1 and CDR2: NNHDY and SYVADS. V trimming: 1 base; J trimming: 0 bases; junction bases outside the gene matches: 4. The CDR3 region is CASSDPTGGSSYEQYF. Partial CDR3 DNA: TGTGCCAGCAGTGATCCGACTGGGGGGAGCTCCTAT.

To note about this clone: Gene names and germline match the mouse. The read finishes 4 residues shy of the CDR3 end, and the germline J gene is used to complete it. The chain combines TRBV13-2 with TRBJ2-5; D is unclear. Trimming shortened V by 0 bases and J by 2 bases, and 10 bases separated the two germline ends. CDR3 size: 15 residues. Germline assignment: CDR1 NNHNN and CDR2 SYGAGS (reference sequence). The CDR3 is CASGDALDSQDTQYF. Incomplete CDR3 DNA: TGTGCCAGCGGTGATGCCTTAGACTCCCAAGAC.

This clone was seen repeatedly, ten times or more. All gene names here are mouse names. The read stops 4 residues short of the end of the CDR3; the missing end is completed from the germline J gene. J is TRBJ1-1 and V is TRBV13-3, with D maybe TRBD1 (6 bases). The CDR3 totals 13 residues. Germline V CDR1 and CDR2: NNHDY, SYVADS. V lost 7 bases and J 0 bases, leaving 10 bases between the germline ends. The CDR3 reads CASEGQSNTEVFF. The CDR3 DNA, read in part, is TGTGCCAGCGAGGGACAATCAAACACA.

This clone was detected many times. The gene symbols are mouse symbols. The CDR3 end is not reached by the read, which stops 4 residues before it; the germline J gene fills it in. The V call is TRBV12-1, the J call TRBJ1-4; D not resolved. CDR3 size: 13 residues. Trimming pared 2 bases from V and 5 bases from J, leaving 8 bases between. Germline CDR1 is SGHSN and CDR2 is HYEKVE. CDR3 DNA, as far as it was read: TGTGCCAGCTCTCCTACACAAAACGAA. This sequence encodes CASSPTQNE. The entire CDR3 reads CASSPTQNERLFF.

This clone was observed a few times. Gene labels here are mouse ones. The missing CDR3 end, 4 residues past where the read stops, is filled in from the germline J gene. The genes are TRBV31 and TRBJ1-4; 7 bases match TRBD1. V lost 0 bases to trimming and J lost 2 bases; unmatched junction nucleotides: 3. Germline assignment: CDR1 GKSSPN and CDR2 SITVG. The CDR3 extends over 15 amino acids. CDR3 bases read: TGTGCCTGGAGTCTCTCGGGACAGTCCAACGAA. It encodes CAWSLSGQSNE. The CDR3, in full, reads CAWSLSGQSNERLFF.

Of note for this clone: Genes here carry mouse names. Read data end 4 residues before the CDR3 end; the end is taken from the germline J gene. This chain links TRBV29 with TRBJ1-4, with D perhaps TRBD1 (6 bases). Germline V gives CDR1 MSHET, CDR2 SYDVDS. The CDR3 runs to 14 residues. The V gene lost 8 bases and the J gene lost 2 bases, with 12 bases spanning the gap. The chain's CDR3 is CASPWDISNERLFF. Incomplete CDR3 DNA: TGTGCTAGCCCCTGGGACATATCCAACGAA.

This clone was recorded many times. Mouse gene names apply. Read data end 4 residues before the CDR3 end; the end is taken from the germline J gene. This rearrangement joins TRBV13-3 to TRBJ2-5, with 11 bases aligning to TRBD2. This CDR3 comprises 16 residues. After removal of 0 bases from V and 2 bases from J, the junction contained 2 bases not matched to a gene. CDR1 and CDR2 from the germline V gene are NNHDY and SYVADS. CDR3 sequence: CASSDVGTGGQDTQYF. The DNA read from the CDR3 is TGTGCCAGCAGTGATGTTGGGACTGGGGGCCAAGAC.

This clone appeared a few times. The gene names here belong to mouse. Sequencing ends 4 residues short of the CDR3 end; the germline J gene provides the rest. V is TRBV13-3 and J is TRBJ2-7, with 12 bases lining up with TRBD2. This CDR3 region has 14 residues. Germline CDR1 is NNHDY and CDR2 is SYVADS. The CDR3 reads CASSRRDWGDEQYF. CDR3 DNA (partial): TGTGCCAGCAGTCGGAGGGACTGGGGGGAT.

To note about this clone: Any gene name here is a mouse gene name. The read comes to an end 4 residues before the CDR3 does, leaving the germline J gene to fill in the end. The V and J genes are TRBV13-3 and TRBJ2-2, with TRBD1 as a possible D gene (7 bases). This CDR3 region has 16 residues. Germline V CDR1 and CDR2: NNHDY, SYVADS. With 0 bases removed from V and 2 bases from J, the gap between germline ends came to 11 bases. CDR3 amino acids: CASSDAGGGNTGQLYF. Partial CDR3 DNA: TGTGCCAGCAGTGATGCAGGAGGGGGCAACACCGGG. Variable domain in full (rest from reference TRBV13-3 and TRBJ2-2): EAAVTQSPRSKVAVTGGKVTLSCHQTNNHDYMYWYRQDTGHGLRLIHYSYVADSTEKGDIPDGYKASRPSQENFSLILELASLSQTAVYFCASSDAGGGNTGQLYFGEGSKLTVL.